Below are 5 T cell receptor beta chains sequenced from a single sample in a study of vaccination effects on CD4 cells after COVID-19. Some clones are missing from TCRdb's copy, which holds only in-frame ones; the method was immunoSEQ multiplex PCR. The repertoire holds 47,000 or so clones, with less than 85% as singletons. Having been cultured for around ten days, the cells underwent CD4+ T cell isolation. Two-dose BNT162b2 or mRNA-1273 vaccination was given to participants. No cognate antigen is known for these TCRs. The sequences come from CD4+ T cells from PBMCs cultured without peptide, collected after COVID-19 vaccination. Source of these receptors: a human donor who received a COVID-19 vaccine.

The chain carries TRBV7-9 and TRBJ1-1, with D perhaps matching TRBD1 (5 bases). CDR3 length: 14 residues. Germline V CDR1 and CDR2: SEHNR, FQNEAQ (reference sequence). V lost 3 bases, J lost 2 bases, and 10 bases lay in between. The CDR3 DNA is TGTGCCAGCAGCTTTCCAGGGTCTAACACTGAAGCTTTCTTT. This sequence encodes CASSFPGSNTEAFF.

This clone has just one count. The rearrangement uses TRBV5-1 and TRBJ2-3; TRBD2 matches 8 bases. Unmatched junction bases numbered 9, after V lost 4 bases and J lost 2 bases. Germline CDR1 reads SGHRS; CDR2 reads YFSETQ. The CDR3 extends over 16 amino acids. CDR3 region: CASSPGGGGPTDTQYF. DNA for the CDR3: TGCGCCAGCAGCCCGGGGGGCGGGGGGCCCACAGATACGCAGTATTTT.

This clone has a handful of counts. The chain recombines TRBV4-2 with TRBJ1-6; 8 positions match TRBD1. The CDR3 is 14 amino acids. J was trimmed by 5 bases and V by 7 bases; bases with no gene match: 4. Germline CDR1 is LGHNA and CDR2 is YNFKEQ. CDR3 nucleotide sequence: TGTGCCAGCAAAAAGACAGGGGATAATTCACCCCTCCACTTT. This gives the protein CASKKTGDNSPLHF.

A few counts support this clone. CDR3 in amino acids: CASSIPTGVEYF. The CDR3, as DNA: TGTGCCAGCAGCATACCAACAGGGGTCGAGTACTTC. The J gene is TRBJ2-7, the V gene TRBV5-4; 7 bases align to TRBD1. The germline gives CDR1 SGHNT, CDR2 YYREEE (reference sequence). The CDR3 is 12 residues long. V shed 4 bases and J 11 bases; nucleotides not matched to a gene: 9.

The chain couples TRBV5-1 to TRBJ2-5; maybe TRBD2 (5 bases). Trimming took 5 bases from V and 0 from J, leaving 8 bases between them. The CDR3 loop spans 13 amino acids. Germline values: CDR1 SGHRS, CDR2 YFSETQ. CDR3 sequence: CASSAGNQETQYF. DNA of the CDR3: TGCGCCAGCAGTGCGGGCAACCAAGAGACCCAGTACTTC.